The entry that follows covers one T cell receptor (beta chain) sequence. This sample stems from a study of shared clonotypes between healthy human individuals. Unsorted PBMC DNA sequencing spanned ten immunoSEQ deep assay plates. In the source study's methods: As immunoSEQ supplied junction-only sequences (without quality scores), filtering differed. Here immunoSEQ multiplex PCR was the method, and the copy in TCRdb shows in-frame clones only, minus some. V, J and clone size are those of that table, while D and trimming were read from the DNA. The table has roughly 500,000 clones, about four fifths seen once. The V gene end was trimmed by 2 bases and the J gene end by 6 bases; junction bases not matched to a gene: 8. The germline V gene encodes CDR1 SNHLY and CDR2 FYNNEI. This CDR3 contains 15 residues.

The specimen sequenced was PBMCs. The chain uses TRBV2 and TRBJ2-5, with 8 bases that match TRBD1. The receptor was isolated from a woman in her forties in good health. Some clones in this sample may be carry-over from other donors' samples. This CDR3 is CASSETGRGQKTQYF. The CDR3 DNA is TGTGCCAGCAGTGAAACAGGCAGGGGGCAGAAGACCCAGTACTTC.